The TCR beta chain under discussion was sequenced for a study of blood T cell repertoires in COVID-19 (dated by TCRdb to between 2020 and 2021). The study in broad terms: Samples from collaborators originated in the United States, Italy and Spain and spanned both the acute and convalescent phases of COVID-19. Samples came from the ongoing ImmuneRACE study (first 160 participants) plus 1,254 subjects from 6 global collaborators. A freely available public database, intended as a resource for researchers studying the immune response to SARS-CoV-2, is where the repertoires were released. A de-identified subject ID, COVID-19 status, age in years and sex were almost always included in the sample metadata. Subjects who had been exposed to COVID-19, were actively infected with it, or had recovered from it provided the deeply sampled blood TCRbeta repertoires that made up the dataset. Where available, HLA class I and class II types were obtained from metadata supplied by the sample provider rather than from assay-based typing. The material from the prospective study consisted of cDNA or gDNA derived from T cells, B-cell-depleted T cells, or PBMCs.

In the prospective study, participants were roughly 18 to 95 years old, resided in under 30 geographic areas of the United States, and were enrolled through a virtual design. Cohort assignment in the prospective study relied on participant-reported clinical history from a screening survey and a study questionnaire. Recovered participants in ImmuneRACE Cohort 3 were defined as having two consecutive negative NP/OP PCR tests, clearance from a healthcare professional, or resolution of symptoms. Each participant in the prospective study had whole blood, serum and a nasopharyngeal or oropharyngeal swab collected by mobile phlebotomists. Additional blood draws and questionnaires over an approximately 2-month period could optionally be provided by prospective study participants. Prospective study blood samples were shipped either frozen or at room temperature before DNA extraction. TCRbeta CDR3 regions were amplified from genomic DNA using the immunoSEQ Assay, a bias-controlled multiplex PCR. In the source study's methods: The number of nucleated cells in each sample was estimated by amplification of reference gene primers within the assay. To quantify the absolute abundance of each unique TCRbeta CDR3 rearrangement, sequence reads were collapsed and filtered. Productive Simpson clonality was computed per sample as the square root of Simpson's diversity index over productive rearrangements. TCRdb's version of the immuneACCESS table is confined to in-frame rearrangements and falls short of the full clone set. An unresolved V gene accounts for under half of the shortfall where checked; the remainder is of unknown origin. The DNA was the basis for D and trimming; V, J and clone size are from that table. The sample has about 250,000 clones on record, around 91% of them singletons. The leading ten clones occupy 2% to 3% of the sample.

Study-level results and caveats: The amount of clinical and demographic metadata varied by source and participant and was provided uncurated.

This clone was counted a single time. It has no known antigen specificity. The record has no base qualities; no much larger clone is one base away. The CDR3, cysteine through phenylalanine, is 14 amino acids long. The only DNA kept is the CDR3, 42 bases in frame from the first base. Deletion took 5 bases off V and 4 bases off J, with a span of 14 bases between the germline ends. CDR1 and CDR2 are read off the germline V gene as MNHEY and SVGAGI. This clonotype was sampled from a woman between 18 and 29 years old who had recovered from COVID-19. The sample comprised PBMCs or T cells enriched from blood (not recorded which). Here the chain combines TRBV6-5 and TRBJ2-5; possibly the D gene is TRBD1, per 5 matching bases. The CDR3 amino acid sequence is: CASSPRTPRETQYF. The nucleotides read TGTGCCAGCAGTCCTAGGACACCCCGAGAGACCCAGTACTTC.